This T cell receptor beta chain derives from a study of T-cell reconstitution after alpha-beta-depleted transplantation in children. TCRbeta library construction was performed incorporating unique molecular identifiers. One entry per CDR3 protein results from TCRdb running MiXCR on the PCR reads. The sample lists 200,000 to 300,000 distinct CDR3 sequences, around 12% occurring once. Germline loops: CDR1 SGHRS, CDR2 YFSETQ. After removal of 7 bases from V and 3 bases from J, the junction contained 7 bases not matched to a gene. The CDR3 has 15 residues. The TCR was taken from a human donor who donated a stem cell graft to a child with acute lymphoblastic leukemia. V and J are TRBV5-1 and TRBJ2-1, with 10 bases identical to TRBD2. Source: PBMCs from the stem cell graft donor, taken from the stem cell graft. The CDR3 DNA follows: TGCGCCAGCTCCGCCACTAGCGGGGTCTACAATGAGCAGTTCTTC. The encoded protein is CASSATSGVYNEQFF.